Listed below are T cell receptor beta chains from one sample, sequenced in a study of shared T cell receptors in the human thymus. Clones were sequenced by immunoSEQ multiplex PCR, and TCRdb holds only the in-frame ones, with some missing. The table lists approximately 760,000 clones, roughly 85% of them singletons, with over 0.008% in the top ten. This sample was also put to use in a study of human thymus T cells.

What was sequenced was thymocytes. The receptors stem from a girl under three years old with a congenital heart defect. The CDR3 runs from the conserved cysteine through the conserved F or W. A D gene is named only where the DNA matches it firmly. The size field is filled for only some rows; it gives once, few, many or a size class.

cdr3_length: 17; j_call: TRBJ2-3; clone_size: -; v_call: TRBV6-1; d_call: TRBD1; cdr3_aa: CASSEYRGMVLPDTQYF; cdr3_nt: TGTGCCAGCAGTGAATACAGGGGAATGGTACTCCCAGATACGCAGTATTTT
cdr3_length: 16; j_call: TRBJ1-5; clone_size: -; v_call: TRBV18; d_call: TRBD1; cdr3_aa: CASSPTRTGRDQPQHF; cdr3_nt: TGTGCCAGCTCACCGACAAGGACAGGGCGGGATCAGCCCCAGCATTTT
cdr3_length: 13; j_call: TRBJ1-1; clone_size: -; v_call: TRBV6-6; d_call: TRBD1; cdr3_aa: CASIDRADTEAFF; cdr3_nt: TGTGCCAGCATCGACAGGGCCGACACTGAAGCTTTCTTT
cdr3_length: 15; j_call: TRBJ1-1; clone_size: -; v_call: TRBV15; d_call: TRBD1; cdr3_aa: CATSGTQGARMEAFF; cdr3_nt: TGTGCCACCAGCGGAACACAGGGGGCCCGCATGGAAGCTTTCTTT
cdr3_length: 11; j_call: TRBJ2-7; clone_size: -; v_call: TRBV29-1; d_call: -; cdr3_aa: CSVGGFYEQYF; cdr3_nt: TGCAGCGTTGGCGGGTTCTACGAGCAGTACTTC
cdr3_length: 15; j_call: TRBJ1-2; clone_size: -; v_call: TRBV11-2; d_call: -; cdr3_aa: CASSHTGDKDYGYTF; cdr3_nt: TGTGCCAGCAGCCACACCGGGGACAAGGACTATGGCTACACCTTC
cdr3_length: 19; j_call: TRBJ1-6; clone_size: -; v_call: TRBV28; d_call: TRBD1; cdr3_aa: CASSLHIGTASSYNSPLHF; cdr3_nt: TGTGCCAGCAGTTTACACATCGGGACAGCGAGCTCCTATAATTCACCCCTCCACTTT
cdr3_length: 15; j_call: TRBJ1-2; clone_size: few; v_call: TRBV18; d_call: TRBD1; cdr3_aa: CASSPEGAPIYGYTF; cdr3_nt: TGTGCCAGCTCACCAGAGGGGGCACCTATATATGGCTACACCTTC
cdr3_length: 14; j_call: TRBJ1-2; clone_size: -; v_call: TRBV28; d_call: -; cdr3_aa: CASSLNGRGRGYTF; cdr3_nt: TGTGCCAGCAGTTTAAATGGCAGGGGACGTGGCTACACCTTC
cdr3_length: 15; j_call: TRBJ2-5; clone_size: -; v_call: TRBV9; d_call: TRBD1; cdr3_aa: CASSVVQGAGETQYF; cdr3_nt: TGTGCCAGCAGCGTAGTTCAGGGGGCAGGGGAGACCCAGTACTTC
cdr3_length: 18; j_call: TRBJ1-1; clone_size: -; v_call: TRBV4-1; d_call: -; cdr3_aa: CASSQEVVCPWEFTEAFF; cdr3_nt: TGCGCCAGCAGCCAAGAAGTGGTCTGCCCCTGGGAGTTCACTGAAGCTTTCTTT
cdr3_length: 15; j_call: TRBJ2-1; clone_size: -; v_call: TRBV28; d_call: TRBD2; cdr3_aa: CATIYSGGASNEQFF; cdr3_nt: TGTGCCACCATTTATAGCGGGGGGGCTAGTAATGAGCAGTTCTTC
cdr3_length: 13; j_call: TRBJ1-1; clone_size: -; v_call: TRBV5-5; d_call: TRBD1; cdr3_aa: CASSLQGGTEAFF; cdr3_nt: TGTGCCAGCAGCTTGCAGGGGGGCACTGAAGCTTTCTTT
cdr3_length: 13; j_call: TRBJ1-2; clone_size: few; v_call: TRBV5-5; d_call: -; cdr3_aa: CASHTWRGYGYTF; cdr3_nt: TGTGCCAGCCACACCTGGCGGGGCTATGGCTACACCTTC
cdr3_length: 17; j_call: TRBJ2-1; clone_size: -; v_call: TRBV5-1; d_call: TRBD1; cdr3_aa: CASSVGQGIISYNEQFF; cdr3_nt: TGCGCCAGCAGCGTCGGACAGGGAATAATCTCCTACAATGAGCAGTTCTTC
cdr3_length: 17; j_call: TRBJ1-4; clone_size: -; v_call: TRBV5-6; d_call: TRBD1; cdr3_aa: CASSLWDRAATNEKLFF; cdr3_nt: TGTGCCAGCAGCTTGTGGGACAGGGCTGCAACTAATGAAAAACTGTTTTTT